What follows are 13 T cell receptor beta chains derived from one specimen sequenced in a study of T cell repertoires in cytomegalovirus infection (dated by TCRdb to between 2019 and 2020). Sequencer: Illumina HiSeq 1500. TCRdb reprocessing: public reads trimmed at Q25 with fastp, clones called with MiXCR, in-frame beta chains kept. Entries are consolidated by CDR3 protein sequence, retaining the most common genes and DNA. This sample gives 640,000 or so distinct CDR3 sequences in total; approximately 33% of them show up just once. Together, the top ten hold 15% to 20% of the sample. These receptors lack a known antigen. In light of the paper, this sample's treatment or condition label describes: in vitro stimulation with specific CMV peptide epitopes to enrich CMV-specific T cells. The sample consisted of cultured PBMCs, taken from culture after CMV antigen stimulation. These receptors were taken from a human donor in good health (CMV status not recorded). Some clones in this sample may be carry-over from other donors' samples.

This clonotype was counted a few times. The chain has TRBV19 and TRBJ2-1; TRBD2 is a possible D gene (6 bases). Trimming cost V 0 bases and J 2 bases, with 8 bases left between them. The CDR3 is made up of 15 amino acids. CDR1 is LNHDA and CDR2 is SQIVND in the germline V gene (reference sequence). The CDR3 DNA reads TGTGCCAGTAGTATAGATAAGCGGGCCTACAATGAGCAGTTCTTC. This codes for CASSIDKRAYNEQFF.

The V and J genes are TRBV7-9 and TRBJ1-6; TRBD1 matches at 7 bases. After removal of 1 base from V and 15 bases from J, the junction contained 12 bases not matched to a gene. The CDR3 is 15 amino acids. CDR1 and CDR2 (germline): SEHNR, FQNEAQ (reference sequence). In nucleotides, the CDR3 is TGTGCCAGCAGCTTAGAGGTCGCGGGCACAGGGGTCCTCCACTTT. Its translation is CASSLEVAGTGVLHF.

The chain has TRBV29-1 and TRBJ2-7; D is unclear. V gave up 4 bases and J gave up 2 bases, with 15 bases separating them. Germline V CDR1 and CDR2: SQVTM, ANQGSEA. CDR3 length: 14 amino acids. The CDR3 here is CSVGITAPPYEQYF. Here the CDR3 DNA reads TGCAGCGTTGGTATTACCGCACCTCCCTACGAGCAGTACTTC.

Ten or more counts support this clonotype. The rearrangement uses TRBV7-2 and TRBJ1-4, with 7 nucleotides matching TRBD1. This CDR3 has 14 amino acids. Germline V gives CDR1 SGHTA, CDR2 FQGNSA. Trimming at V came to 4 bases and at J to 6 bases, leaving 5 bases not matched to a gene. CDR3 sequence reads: CASSYRGWDEKLFF. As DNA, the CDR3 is TGTGCCAGCAGCTACAGGGGCTGGGATGAAAAACTGTTTTTT.

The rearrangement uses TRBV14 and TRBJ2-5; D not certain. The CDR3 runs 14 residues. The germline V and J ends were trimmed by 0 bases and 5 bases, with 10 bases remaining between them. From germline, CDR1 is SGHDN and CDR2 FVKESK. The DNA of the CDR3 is TGTGCCAGCAGCCAAGACGGGTTACGGGAGACCCAGTACTTC. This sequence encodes CASSQDGLRETQYF. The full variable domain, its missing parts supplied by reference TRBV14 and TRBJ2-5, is EAGVTQFPSHSVIEKGQTVTLRCDPISGHDNLYWYRRVMGKEIKFLLHFVKESKQDESGMPNNRFLAERTGGTYSTLKVQPAELEDSGVYFCASSQDGLRETQYFGPGTRLLVL.

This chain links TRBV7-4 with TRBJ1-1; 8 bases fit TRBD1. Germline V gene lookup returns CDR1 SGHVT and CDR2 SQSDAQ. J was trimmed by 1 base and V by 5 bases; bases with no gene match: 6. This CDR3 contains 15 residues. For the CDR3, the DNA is TGTGCCAGCAGCCCAGGGACAGGTTGGAACACTGAAGCTTTCTTT. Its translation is CASSPGTGWNTEAFF.

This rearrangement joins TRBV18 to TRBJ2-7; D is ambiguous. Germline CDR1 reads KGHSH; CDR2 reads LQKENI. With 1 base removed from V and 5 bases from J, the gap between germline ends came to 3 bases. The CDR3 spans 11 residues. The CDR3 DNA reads TGTGCCAGCTCACCACGGCACGAGCAGTACTTC. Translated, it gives CASSPRHEQYF.

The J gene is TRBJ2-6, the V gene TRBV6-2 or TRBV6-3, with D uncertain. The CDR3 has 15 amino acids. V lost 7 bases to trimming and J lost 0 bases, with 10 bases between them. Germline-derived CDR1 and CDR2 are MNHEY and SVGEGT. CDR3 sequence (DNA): TGTGCCAGCAATCTGCACAGCTCTGGGGCCAACGTCCTGACTTTC. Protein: CASNLHSSGANVLTF.

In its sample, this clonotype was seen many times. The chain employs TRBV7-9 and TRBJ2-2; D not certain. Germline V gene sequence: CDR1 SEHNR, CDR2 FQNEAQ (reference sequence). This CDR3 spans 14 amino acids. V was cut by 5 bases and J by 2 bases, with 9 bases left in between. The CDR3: CASSPRPNTGELFF. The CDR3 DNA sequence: TGTGCCAGCAGCCCGCGACCTAACACCGGGGAGCTGTTTTTT. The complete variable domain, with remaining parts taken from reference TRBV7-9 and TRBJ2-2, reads DTGVSQNPRHKITKRGQNVTFRCDPISEHNRLYWYRQTLGQGPEFLTYFQNEAQLEKSRLLSDRFSAERPKGSFSTLEIQRTEQGDSAMYLCASSPRPNTGELFFGEGSRLTVL.

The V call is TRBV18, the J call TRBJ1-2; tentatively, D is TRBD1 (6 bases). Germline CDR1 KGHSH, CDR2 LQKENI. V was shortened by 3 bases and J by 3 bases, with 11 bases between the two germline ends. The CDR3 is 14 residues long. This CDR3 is CASSPAGGDYGYTF. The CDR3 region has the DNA TGTGCCAGCTCACCCGCCGGGGGCGACTATGGCTACACCTTC. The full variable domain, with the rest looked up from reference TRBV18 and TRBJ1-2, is NAGVMQNPRHLVRRRGQEARLRCSPMKGHSHVYWYRQLPEEGLKFMVYLQKENIIDESGMPKERFSAEFPKEGPSILRIQQVVRGDSAAYFCASSPAGGDYGYTFGSGTRLTVV.

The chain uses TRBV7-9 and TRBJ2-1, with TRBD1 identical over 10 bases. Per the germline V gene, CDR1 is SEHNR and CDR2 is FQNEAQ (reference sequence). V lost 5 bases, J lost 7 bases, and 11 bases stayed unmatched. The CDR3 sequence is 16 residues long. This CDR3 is CASSPRGDRGTNEQFF. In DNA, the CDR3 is TGTGCCAGCAGCCCGAGAGGGGACAGGGGTACTAATGAGCAGTTCTTC. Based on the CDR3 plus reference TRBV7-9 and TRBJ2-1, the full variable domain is DTGVSQNPRHKITKRGQNVTFRCDPISEHNRLYWYRQTLGQGPEFLTYFQNEAQLEKSRLLSDRFSAERPKGSFSTLEIQRTEQGDSAMYLCASSPRGDRGTNEQFFGPGTRLTVL.

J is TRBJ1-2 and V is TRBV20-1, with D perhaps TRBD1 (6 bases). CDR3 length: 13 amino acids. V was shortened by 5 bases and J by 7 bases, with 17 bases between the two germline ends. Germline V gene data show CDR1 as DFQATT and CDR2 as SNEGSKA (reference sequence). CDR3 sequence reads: CSAPDRTIGGYTF. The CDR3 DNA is TGCAGTGCTCCCGACAGGACTATTGGTGGCTACACCTTC.

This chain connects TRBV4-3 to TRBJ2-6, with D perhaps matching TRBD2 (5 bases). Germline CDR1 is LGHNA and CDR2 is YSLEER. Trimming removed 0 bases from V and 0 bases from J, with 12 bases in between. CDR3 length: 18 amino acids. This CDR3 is CASSQDYGLNSGANVLTF. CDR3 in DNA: TGCGCCAGCAGCCAAGATTACGGACTCAACTCTGGGGCCAACGTCCTGACTTTC.